The rows below give T cell receptor beta chains drawn from one sample of a study of radiotherapy plus CTLA-4 blockade in lung cancer. Profiling relied on immunoSEQ multiplex PCR, and the TCRdb table lists in-frame clones only, not all of them. This sample carries 75,000 or so clones, about 80% of them seen once, and the ten largest clones take less than 7.5%. The source was peripheral blood, collected from a patient treated with radiotherapy plus ipilimumab. Receptors originate from a human donor with non-small cell lung cancer who had a complete response to radiotherapy plus ipilimumab. CDR3s include the opening cysteine and the closing phenylalanine or tryptophan. The D gene is left open where the match is weak. The size field is filled for only some rows; it gives once, few, many or a size class.

CDR3 DNA: TGTGCCTGGAGCGGCCGGACCTACACCGGGGAGCTGTTTTTT; CDR3 protein: CAWSGRTYTGELFF; V gene: TRBV30; D gene: .; J gene: TRBJ2-2; clone size: .
CDR3 DNA: TGCGCCAGCAGCCAATCCACTAGTGTCTCCTACAATGAGCAGTTCTTC; CDR3 protein: CASSQSTSVSYNEQFF; V gene: TRBV4-1; D gene: .; J gene: TRBJ2-1; clone size: .
CDR3 DNA: TGTGCCAGCAGTTCCGCCCACAGGTCCTCGTTCCGCGGCTACACCTTC; CDR3 protein: CASSSAHRSSFRGYTF; V gene: TRBV28; D gene: .; J gene: TRBJ1-2; clone size: .
CDR3 DNA: TGTGCCAGCAGCTTTGACAGTCGGAACACTGAAGCTTTCTTT; CDR3 protein: CASSFDSRNTEAFF; V gene: TRBV5-8; D gene: .; J gene: TRBJ1-1; clone size: .
CDR3 DNA: TGTGCCAGCATCCGCCCCCCAGAGACTGAAGCTTTCTTT; CDR3 protein: CASIRPPETEAFF; V gene: TRBV2; D gene: .; J gene: TRBJ1-1; clone size: .
CDR3 DNA: TGTGCCAGTAGTACCAGGGACAAGGACACTGAAGCTTTCTTT; CDR3 protein: CASSTRDKDTEAFF; V gene: TRBV19; D gene: .; J gene: TRBJ1-1; clone size: .
CDR3 DNA: TGTGCCTGGAGCCGTACAGGGAGCACTGAAGCTTTCTTT; CDR3 protein: CAWSRTGSTEAFF; V gene: TRBV30; D gene: .; J gene: TRBJ1-1; clone size: .
CDR3 DNA: TGTGCCATCACCGTCGTCAGGGATTATGGCTACACCTTC; CDR3 protein: CAITVVRDYGYTF; V gene: TRBV10-3; D gene: .; J gene: TRBJ1-2; clone size: few
CDR3 DNA: TGCGCCAGCAGCTTGGGGGGTCAACTCACAGATACGCAGTATTTT; CDR3 protein: CASSLGGQLTDTQYF; V gene: TRBV5-1; D gene: .; J gene: TRBJ2-3; clone size: .
CDR3 DNA: TGTGCTAGTGGTTTGAAGACTGAAGCTTTCTTT; CDR3 protein: CASGLKTEAFF; V gene: TRBV12-5; D gene: .; J gene: TRBJ1-1; clone size: once
CDR3 DNA: TGTGCCAGCAGTAAAATCGGGGAGCTGTTTTTT; CDR3 protein: CASSKIGELFF; V gene: TRBV6-1; D gene: .; J gene: TRBJ2-2; clone size: .
CDR3 DNA: TGCGCCAGCAGCTCGTCAGGGAGGGCCCAAGAGACCCAGTACTTC; CDR3 protein: CASSSSGRAQETQYF; V gene: TRBV5-1; D gene: TRBD2; J gene: TRBJ2-5; clone size: .
CDR3 DNA: TGTGCCAGCAGCTTCCGGGGTGCTACCGGGGAGCTGTTTTTT; CDR3 protein: CASSFRGATGELFF; V gene: TRBV7-8; D gene: .; J gene: TRBJ2-2; clone size: once
CDR3 DNA: TGTGCCAGCAGTTTCCCCCGAGAGGGAAGGCAGTATTTT; CDR3 protein: CASSFPREGRQYF; V gene: TRBV27; D gene: .; J gene: TRBJ2-3; clone size: .
CDR3 DNA: TGTGCCAGCAGCAGAGGACCGGATGAAAAACTGTTTTTT; CDR3 protein: CASSRGPDEKLFF; V gene: TRBV7-6; D gene: .; J gene: TRBJ1-4; clone size: .
CDR3 DNA: TGTGCCACCAGCAGAGATGTTTCAGGCTATGGCTACACCTTC; CDR3 protein: CATSRDVSGYGYTF; V gene: TRBV15; D gene: .; J gene: TRBJ1-2; clone size: .
CDR3 DNA: TGCAGCGTTGCCCGGACAACAGGTAACACTGAAGCTTTCTTT; CDR3 protein: CSVARTTGNTEAFF; V gene: TRBV29-1; D gene: .; J gene: TRBJ1-1; clone size: few
CDR3 DNA: TGCAGCGTTGGACGGGACAGCCACACGATGAACACTGAAGCTTTCTTT; CDR3 protein: CSVGRDSHTMNTEAFF; V gene: TRBV29-1; D gene: TRBD1; J gene: TRBJ1-1; clone size: few
CDR3 DNA: TGTGCCAGCAGCTTAGCGGGCCCGGGCTCTCTGACGGATACGCAGTATTTT; CDR3 protein: CASSLAGPGSLTDTQYF; V gene: TRBV7-2; D gene: .; J gene: TRBJ2-3; clone size: .
CDR3 DNA: TGTGCCAGCAGTTACAGGGCGGGTAATGAAAAACTGTTTTTT; CDR3 protein: CASSYRAGNEKLFF; V gene: TRBV6-5; D gene: .; J gene: TRBJ1-4; clone size: .
CDR3 DNA: TGTGCCAGTAGTATGTTAAAGCGGGCAAACATTCAGTACTTC; CDR3 protein: CASSMLKRANIQYF; V gene: TRBV19; D gene: .; J gene: TRBJ2-4; clone size: .
CDR3 DNA: TGTGCCAGCAGTTACTCCTCCAGGGAAGCTTTCTTT; CDR3 protein: CASSYSSREAFF; V gene: TRBV6-6; D gene: .; J gene: TRBJ1-1; clone size: .
CDR3 DNA: TGTGCCATCAGAGACACAGATACGCAGTATTTT; CDR3 protein: CAIRDTDTQYF; V gene: TRBV10-3; D gene: .; J gene: TRBJ2-3; clone size: .
CDR3 DNA: TGCGCCAGCAGTGAGTCCGGGAGAGCGGGGGACGGATACGAGCAGTACTTC; CDR3 protein: CASSESGRAGDGYEQYF; V gene: TRBV10-1; D gene: TRBD2; J gene: TRBJ2-7; clone size: .
CDR3 DNA: TGTGCCAGCAGCTTATGGGCTAGCGGGGTAGATGAGCAGTTCTTC; CDR3 protein: CASSLWASGVDEQFF; V gene: TRBV7-2; D gene: TRBD2; J gene: TRBJ2-1; clone size: .
CDR3 DNA: TGTGCCAGTAACGAGGGGGGGAGGAATGAGCAGTTCTTC; CDR3 protein: CASNEGGRNEQFF; V gene: TRBV19; D gene: .; J gene: TRBJ2-1; clone size: .
CDR3 DNA: TGCGCCAGCAGCCAAGATGGTCGGGAGCAGTACTTC; CDR3 protein: CASSQDGREQYF; V gene: TRBV4-3; D gene: .; J gene: TRBJ2-7; clone size: .
CDR3 DNA: TGTGCCAGCAGCGTAGGGGGATCCTACAATGAGCAGTTCTTC; CDR3 protein: CASSVGGSYNEQFF; V gene: TRBV9; D gene: .; J gene: TRBJ2-1; clone size: .
CDR3 DNA: TGCGCCAGCAGCTTAGAGCTAGCGGGGAAGGTGAAGCAGTACTTC; CDR3 protein: CASSLELAGKVKQYF; V gene: TRBV5-1; D gene: TRBD2; J gene: TRBJ2-7; clone size: .
CDR3 DNA: TGTGCCAGCAGCTCGGGACTTAGGGGATTAGGCTACACCTTC; CDR3 protein: CASSSGLRGLGYTF; V gene: TRBV7-2; D gene: .; J gene: TRBJ1-2; clone size: .
CDR3 DNA: TGTGCCAGCAGTTCGGAACAGGGCGGAACACTGCTTTTT; CDR3 protein: CASSSEQGGTLLF; V gene: TRBV27; D gene: .; J gene: TRBJ1-4; clone size: .
CDR3 DNA: TGCGCCAGCAGCTCCGGATCGGGACAGGGGGCTCTAGATACGCAGTATTTT; CDR3 protein: CASSSGSGQGALDTQYF; V gene: TRBV5-1; D gene: TRBD1; J gene: TRBJ2-3; clone size: .
CDR3 DNA: TGTGCCAGCAGTTTATCGCCCAGGAGTCGGGCTAACTATGGCTACACCTTC; CDR3 protein: CASSLSPRSRANYGYTF; V gene: TRBV27; D gene: .; J gene: TRBJ1-2; clone size: .
CDR3 DNA: TGTGCCAGCAGAGAAAGGTCGGCTTATAGCAATCAGCCCCAGCATTTT; CDR3 protein: CASRERSAYSNQPQHF; V gene: TRBV7-2; D gene: .; J gene: TRBJ1-5; clone size: .
CDR3 DNA: TGTGCCAGCAGCCCGAAGGACAGGGGGGACTACGAGCAGTACTTC; CDR3 protein: CASSPKDRGDYEQYF; V gene: TRBV11-2; D gene: TRBD1; J gene: TRBJ2-7; clone size: once
CDR3 DNA: TGTGCCAGCAGTCGGGACGGACCCTACGAGCAGTACTTC; CDR3 protein: CASSRDGPYEQYF; V gene: TRBV27; D gene: .; J gene: TRBJ2-7; clone size: .
CDR3 DNA: TGTGCCAGCAGTGCCCTCGGGACAGCTTACGAGCAGTACTTC; CDR3 protein: CASSALGTAYEQYF; V gene: TRBV27; D gene: TRBD1; J gene: TRBJ2-7; clone size: .
CDR3 DNA: TGCGCCAGCAGACGGGACAGGGGCCCGAACACTGAAGCTTTCTTT; CDR3 protein: CASRRDRGPNTEAFF; V gene: TRBV5-1; D gene: TRBD1; J gene: TRBJ1-1; clone size: .
CDR3 DNA: TGCGCCAGCAGCTTGGAACAGTACACTGAAGCTTTCTTT; CDR3 protein: CASSLEQYTEAFF; V gene: TRBV5-1; D gene: .; J gene: TRBJ1-1; clone size: .
CDR3 DNA: TGTGCTAGCAGCCTAGCGGTCCAAGAGACCCAGTACTTC; CDR3 protein: CASSLAVQETQYF; V gene: TRBV7-7; D gene: TRBD2; J gene: TRBJ2-5; clone size: once
CDR3 DNA: TGCAGCGTCCGGGCTGGGGGTGCCCCAAATGAGCAGTTCTTC; CDR3 protein: CSVRAGGAPNEQFF; V gene: TRBV29-1; D gene: .; J gene: TRBJ2-1; clone size: medium-sized
CDR3 DNA: TGTGCCAGCACACAACCCGGGGGGCGGTACAATGAGCAGTTCTTC; CDR3 protein: CASTQPGGRYNEQFF; V gene: TRBV2; D gene: .; J gene: TRBJ2-1; clone size: .
CDR3 DNA: TGTGCCATCAGTGAGGGCGGGAGGGCCGTGGATACGCAGTATTTT; CDR3 protein: CAISEGGRAVDTQYF; V gene: TRBV10-3; D gene: TRBD2; J gene: TRBJ2-3; clone size: .